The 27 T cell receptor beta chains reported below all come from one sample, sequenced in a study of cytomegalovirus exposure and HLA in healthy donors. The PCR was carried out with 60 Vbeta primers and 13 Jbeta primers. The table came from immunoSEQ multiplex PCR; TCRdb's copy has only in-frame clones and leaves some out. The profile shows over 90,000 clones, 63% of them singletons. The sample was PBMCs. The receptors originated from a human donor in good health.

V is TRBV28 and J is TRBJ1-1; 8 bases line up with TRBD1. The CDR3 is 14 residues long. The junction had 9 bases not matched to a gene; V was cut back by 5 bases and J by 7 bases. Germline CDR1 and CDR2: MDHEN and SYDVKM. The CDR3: CASSIQGDTFEAFF. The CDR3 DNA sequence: TGTGCCAGCAGTATACAGGGGGATACTTTTGAAGCTTTCTTT. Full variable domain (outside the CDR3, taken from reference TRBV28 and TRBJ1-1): DVKVTQSSRYLVKRTGEKVFLECVQDMDHENMFWYRQDPGLGLRLIYFSYDVKMKEKGDIPEGYSVSREKKERFSLILESASTNQTSMYLCASSIQGDTFEAFFGQGTRLTVV.

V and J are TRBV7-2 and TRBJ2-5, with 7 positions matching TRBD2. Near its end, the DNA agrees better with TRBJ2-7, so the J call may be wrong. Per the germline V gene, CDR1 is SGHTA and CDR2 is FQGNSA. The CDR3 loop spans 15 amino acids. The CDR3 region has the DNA TGTGCCAGCAGCTTAGTGGCCGGGAGGTCCTACGAGCAGTACTTC. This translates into CASSLVAGRSYEQYF.

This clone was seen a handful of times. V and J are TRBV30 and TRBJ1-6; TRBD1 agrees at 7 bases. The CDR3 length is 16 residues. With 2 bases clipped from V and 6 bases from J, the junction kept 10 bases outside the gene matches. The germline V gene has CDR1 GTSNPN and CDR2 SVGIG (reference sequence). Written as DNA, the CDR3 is TGTGCCTGGAGTAAATCACGGACAGGCCGTAATTCACCCCTCCACTTT. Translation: CAWSKSRTGRNSPLHF.

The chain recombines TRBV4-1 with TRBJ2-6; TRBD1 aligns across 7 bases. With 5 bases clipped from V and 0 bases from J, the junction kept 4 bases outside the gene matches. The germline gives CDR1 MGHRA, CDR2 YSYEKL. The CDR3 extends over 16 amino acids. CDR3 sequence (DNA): TGCGCCAGCAGCAAGACAGGGAACTCTGGGGCCAACGTCCTGACTTTC. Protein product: CASSKTGNSGANVLTF.

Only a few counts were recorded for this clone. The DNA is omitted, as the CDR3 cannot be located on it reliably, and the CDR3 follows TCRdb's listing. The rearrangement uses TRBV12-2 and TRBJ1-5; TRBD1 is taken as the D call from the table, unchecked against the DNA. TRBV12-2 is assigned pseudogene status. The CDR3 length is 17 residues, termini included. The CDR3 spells CASRLASWALGNQPQHF.

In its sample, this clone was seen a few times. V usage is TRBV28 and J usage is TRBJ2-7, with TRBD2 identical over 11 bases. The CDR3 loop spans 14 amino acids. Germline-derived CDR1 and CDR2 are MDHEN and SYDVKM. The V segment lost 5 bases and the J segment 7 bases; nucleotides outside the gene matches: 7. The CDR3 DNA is TGTGCCAGCAGTCGAACTAGCGGGAGAGATGAGCAGTACTTC. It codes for CASSRTSGRDEQYF. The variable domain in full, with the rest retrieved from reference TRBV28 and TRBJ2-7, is DVKVTQSSRYLVKRTGEKVFLECVQDMDHENMFWYRQDPGLGLRLIYFSYDVKMKEKGDIPEGYSVSREKKERFSLILESASTNQTSMYLCASSRTSGRDEQYFGPGTRLTVT.

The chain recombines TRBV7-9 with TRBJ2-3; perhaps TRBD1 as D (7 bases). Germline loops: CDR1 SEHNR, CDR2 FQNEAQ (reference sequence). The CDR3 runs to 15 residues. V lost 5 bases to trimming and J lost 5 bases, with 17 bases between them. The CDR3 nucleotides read TGTGCCAGCAGCCTGAGACAGGGAGGCCAAGATACGCAGTATTTT. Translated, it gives CASSLRQGGQDTQYF.

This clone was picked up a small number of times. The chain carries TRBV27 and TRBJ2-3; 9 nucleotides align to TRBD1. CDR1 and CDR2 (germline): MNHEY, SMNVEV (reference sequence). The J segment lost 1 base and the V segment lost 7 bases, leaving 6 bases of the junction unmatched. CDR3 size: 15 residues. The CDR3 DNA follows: TGTGCCAGCATGCCATGGACAGGGGGCACAGATACGCAGTATTTT. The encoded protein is CASMPWTGGTDTQYF.

CDR3 sequence (DNA): TGTGCCAGCAGTTATGGGGCTGGAGAGACCCAGTACTTC. It specifies CASSYGAGETQYF. The rearrangement uses TRBV27 and TRBJ2-5; possibly TRBD1 for D (5 bases). Looked up from germline, CDR1 is MNHEY and CDR2 is SMNVEV (reference sequence). This CDR3 comprises 13 residues. The V gene lost 4 bases and the J gene lost 4 bases, with 10 bases spanning the gap.

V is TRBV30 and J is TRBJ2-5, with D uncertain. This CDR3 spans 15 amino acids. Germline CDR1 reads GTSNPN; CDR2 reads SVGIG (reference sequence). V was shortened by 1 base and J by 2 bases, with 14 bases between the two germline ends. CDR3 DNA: TGTGCCTGGAGTGGGGCCCGACCGACACAAGAGACCCAGTACTTC. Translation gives CAWSGARPTQETQYF.

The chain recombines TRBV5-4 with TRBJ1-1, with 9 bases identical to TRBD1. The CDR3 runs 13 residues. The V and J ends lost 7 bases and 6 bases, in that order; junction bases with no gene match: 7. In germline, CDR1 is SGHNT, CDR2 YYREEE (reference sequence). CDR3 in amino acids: CASGGGQGSEAFF. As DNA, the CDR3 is TGTGCCAGCGGCGGTGGACAGGGGTCTGAAGCTTTCTTT. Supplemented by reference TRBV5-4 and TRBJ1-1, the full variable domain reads ETGVTQSPTHLIKTRGQQVTLRCSSQSGHNTVSWYQQALGQGPQFIFQYYREEENGRGNFPPRFSGLQFPNYSSELNVNALELDDSALYLCASGGGQGSEAFFGQGTRLTVV.

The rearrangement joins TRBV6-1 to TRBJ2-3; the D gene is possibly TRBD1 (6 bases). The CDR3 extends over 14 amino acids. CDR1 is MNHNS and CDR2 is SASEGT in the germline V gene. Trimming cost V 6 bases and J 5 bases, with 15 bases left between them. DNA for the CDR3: TGTGCCAGCAGGCTGGGACATGCGGGAGATACGCAGTATTTT. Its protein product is CASRLGHAGDTQYF.

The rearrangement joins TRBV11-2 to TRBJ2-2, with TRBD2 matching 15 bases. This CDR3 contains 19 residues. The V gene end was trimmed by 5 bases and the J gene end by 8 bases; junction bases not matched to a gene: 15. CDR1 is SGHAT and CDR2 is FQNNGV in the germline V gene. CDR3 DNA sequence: TGTGCCAGCAGCCCACTCCCCCGGACTAGCGGGAGGGGCCCTGGGGAGCTGTTTTTT. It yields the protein CASSPLPRTSGRGPGELFF.

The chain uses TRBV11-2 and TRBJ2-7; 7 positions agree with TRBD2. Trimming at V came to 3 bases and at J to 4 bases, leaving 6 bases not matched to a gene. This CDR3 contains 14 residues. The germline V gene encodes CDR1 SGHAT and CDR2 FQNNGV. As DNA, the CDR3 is TGTGCCAGCAGCTTCGAAGGGGACTATTACGAGCAGTACTTC. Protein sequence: CASSFEGDYYEQYF.

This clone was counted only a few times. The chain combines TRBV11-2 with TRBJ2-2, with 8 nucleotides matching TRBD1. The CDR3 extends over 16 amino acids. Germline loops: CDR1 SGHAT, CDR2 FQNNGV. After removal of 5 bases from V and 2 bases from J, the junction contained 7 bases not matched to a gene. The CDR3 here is CASSPGTGLNTGELFF. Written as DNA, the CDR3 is TGTGCCAGCAGCCCCGGGACAGGCCTTAACACCGGGGAGCTGTTTTTT.

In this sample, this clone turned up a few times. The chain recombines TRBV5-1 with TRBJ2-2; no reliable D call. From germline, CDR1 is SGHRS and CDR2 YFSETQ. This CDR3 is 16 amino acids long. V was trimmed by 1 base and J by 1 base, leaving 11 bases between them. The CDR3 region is CASSLLVTVNTGELFF. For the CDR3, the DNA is TGCGCCAGCAGCTTGTTGGTCACGGTGAACACCGGGGAGCTGTTTTTT.

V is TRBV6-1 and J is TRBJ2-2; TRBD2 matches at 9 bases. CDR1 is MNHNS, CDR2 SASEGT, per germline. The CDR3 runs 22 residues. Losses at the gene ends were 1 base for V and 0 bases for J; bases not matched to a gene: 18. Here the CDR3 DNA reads TGTGCCAGCAGTGAAGTGAGGAGGGCAGGGTGGGGACTAGCAGCGAACACCGGGGAGCTGTTTTTT. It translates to CASSEVRRAGWGLAANTGELFF.

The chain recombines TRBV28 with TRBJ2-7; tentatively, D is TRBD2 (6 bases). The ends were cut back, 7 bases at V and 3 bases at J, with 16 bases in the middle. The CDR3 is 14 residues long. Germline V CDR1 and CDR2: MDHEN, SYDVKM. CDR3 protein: CASKGGTAFYEQYF. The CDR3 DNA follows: TGTGCCAGCAAGGGCGGGACGGCCTTCTACGAGCAGTACTTC.

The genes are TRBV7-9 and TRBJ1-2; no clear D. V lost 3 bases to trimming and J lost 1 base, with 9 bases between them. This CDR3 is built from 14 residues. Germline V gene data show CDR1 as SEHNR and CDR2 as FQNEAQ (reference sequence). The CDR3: CASSFFGGNYGYTF. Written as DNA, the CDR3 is TGTGCCAGCAGCTTTTTCGGCGGTAACTATGGCTACACCTTC.

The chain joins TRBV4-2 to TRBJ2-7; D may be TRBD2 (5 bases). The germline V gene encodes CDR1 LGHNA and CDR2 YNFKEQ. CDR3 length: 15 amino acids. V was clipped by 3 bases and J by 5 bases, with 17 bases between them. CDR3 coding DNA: TGTGCCAGCAGCCAGTCTCTTCTGGACGGGGACGAGCAGTACTTC. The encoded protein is CASSQSLLDGDEQYF.

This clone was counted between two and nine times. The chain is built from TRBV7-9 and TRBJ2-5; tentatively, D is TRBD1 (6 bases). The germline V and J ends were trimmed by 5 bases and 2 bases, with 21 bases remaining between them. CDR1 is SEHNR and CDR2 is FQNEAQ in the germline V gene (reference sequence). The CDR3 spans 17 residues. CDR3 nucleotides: TGTGCCAGCAGCCCTAGAGGCCCCGGGACACCACAAGAGACCCAGTACTTC. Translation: CASSPRGPGTPQETQYF.

The CDR3 spells CASSISGGGPLAEAFF. The DNA for the CDR3 is TGTGCCAGCAGTATCTCTGGGGGGGGTCCTCTGGCTGAAGCTTTCTTT. J is TRBJ1-1 and V is TRBV7-2; possibly TRBD1 for D (5 bases). Germline V gives CDR1 SGHTA, CDR2 FQGNSA. Trimming pared 6 bases from V and 6 bases from J, leaving 23 bases between. This CDR3 has 16 residues.

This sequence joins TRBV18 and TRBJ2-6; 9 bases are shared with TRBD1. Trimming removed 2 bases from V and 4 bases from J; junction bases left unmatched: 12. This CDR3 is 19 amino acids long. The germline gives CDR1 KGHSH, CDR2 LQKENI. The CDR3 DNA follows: TGTGCCAGCTCACCAGGGACAGGGAGCGGTTCGGAAGGGGCCAACGTCCTGACTTTC. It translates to CASSPGTGSGSEGANVLTF.

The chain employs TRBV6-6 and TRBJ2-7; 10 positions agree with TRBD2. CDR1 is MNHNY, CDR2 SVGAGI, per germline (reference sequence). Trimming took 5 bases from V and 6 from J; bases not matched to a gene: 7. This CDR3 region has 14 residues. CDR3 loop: CASSEGLATGEQYF. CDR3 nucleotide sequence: TGTGCCAGCAGTGAGGGACTAGCGACGGGCGAGCAGTACTTC.

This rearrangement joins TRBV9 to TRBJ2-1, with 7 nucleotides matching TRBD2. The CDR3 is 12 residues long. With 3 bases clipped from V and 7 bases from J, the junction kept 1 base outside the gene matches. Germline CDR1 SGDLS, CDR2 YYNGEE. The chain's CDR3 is CASSEAGNEQFF. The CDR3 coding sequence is TGTGCCAGCAGCGAAGCGGGAAATGAGCAGTTCTTC.

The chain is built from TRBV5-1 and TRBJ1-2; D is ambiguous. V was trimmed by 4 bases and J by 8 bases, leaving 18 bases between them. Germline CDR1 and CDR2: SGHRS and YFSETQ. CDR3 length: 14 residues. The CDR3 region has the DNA TGCGCCAGCAGCCTCAATACAGCAAGCCCCGGCTACACCTTC. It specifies CASSLNTASPGYTF.

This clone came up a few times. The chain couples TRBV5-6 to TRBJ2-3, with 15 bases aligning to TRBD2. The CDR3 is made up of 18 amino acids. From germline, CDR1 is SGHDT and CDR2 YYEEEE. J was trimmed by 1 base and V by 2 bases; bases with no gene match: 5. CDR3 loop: CASSFRTSGRGGTDTQYF. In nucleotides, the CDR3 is TGTGCCAGCAGCTTCCGGACTAGCGGGAGGGGGGGCACAGATACGCAGTATTTT.